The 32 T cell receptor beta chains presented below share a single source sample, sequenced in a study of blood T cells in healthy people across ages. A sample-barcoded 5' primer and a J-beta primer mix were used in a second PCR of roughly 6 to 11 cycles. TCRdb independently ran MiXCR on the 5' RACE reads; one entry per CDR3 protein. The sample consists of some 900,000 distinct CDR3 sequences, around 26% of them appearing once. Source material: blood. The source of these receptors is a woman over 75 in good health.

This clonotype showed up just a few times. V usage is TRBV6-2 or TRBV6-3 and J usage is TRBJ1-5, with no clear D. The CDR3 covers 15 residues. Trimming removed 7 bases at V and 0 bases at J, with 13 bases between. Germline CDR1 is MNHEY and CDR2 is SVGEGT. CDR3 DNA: TGTGCCAGCACCAAGGGCAGGCTTAGCAATCAGCCCCAGCATTTT. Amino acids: CASTKGRLSNQPQHF.

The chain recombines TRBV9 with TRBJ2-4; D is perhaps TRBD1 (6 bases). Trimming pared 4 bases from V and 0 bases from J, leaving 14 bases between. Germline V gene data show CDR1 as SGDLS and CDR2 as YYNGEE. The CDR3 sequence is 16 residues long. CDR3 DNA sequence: TGTGCCAGCAGCCCCCAGGGGCAACAAGCCAAAAACATTCAGTACTTC. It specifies CASSPQGQQAKNIQYF.

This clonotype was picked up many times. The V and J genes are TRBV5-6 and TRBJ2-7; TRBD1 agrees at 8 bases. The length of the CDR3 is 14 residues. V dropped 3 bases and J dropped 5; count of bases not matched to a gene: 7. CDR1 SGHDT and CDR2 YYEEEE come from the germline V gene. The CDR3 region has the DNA TGTGCCAGCAGCTCCCCGGGACAGGCTAACGAGCAGTACTTC. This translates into CASSSPGQANEQYF.

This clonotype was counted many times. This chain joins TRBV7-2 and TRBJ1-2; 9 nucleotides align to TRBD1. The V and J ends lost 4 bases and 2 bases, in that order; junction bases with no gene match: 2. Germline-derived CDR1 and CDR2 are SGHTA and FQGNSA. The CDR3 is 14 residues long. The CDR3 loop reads CASSSGQGNYGYTF. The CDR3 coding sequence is TGTGCCAGCAGCTCGGGACAGGGAAACTATGGCTACACCTTC.

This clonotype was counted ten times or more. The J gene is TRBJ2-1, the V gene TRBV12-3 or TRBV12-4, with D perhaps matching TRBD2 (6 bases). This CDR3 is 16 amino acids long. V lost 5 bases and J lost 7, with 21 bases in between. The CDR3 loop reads CASSPQLAIAGNEQFF. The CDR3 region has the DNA TGTGCCAGCAGTCCTCAACTAGCTATAGCTGGGAATGAGCAGTTCTTC.

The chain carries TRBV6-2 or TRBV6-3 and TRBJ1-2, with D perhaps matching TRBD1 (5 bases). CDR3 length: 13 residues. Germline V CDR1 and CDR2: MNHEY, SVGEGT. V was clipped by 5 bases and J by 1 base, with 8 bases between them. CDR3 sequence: CASSRDFNYGYTF. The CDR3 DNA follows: TGTGCCAGCAGTCGGGACTTTAACTATGGCTACACCTTC.

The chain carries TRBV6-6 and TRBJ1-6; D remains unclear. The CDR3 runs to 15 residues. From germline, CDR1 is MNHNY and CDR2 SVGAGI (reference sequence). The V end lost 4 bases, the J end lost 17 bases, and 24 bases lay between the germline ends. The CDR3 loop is CASSSLQSEWFSFHF. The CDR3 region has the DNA TGTGCCAGCAGTTCACTACAGAGTGAGTGGTTCTCCTTCCACTTT.

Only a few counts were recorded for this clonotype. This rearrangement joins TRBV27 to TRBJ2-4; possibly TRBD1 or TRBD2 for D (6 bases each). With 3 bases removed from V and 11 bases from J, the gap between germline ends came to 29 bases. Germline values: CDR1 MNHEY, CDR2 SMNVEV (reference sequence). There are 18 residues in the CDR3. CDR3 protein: CASSLFPPGASGNPVQYF. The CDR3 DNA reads TGTGCCAGCAGTTTGTTCCCCCCGGGGGCCTCGGGTAATCCCGTTCAGTACTTC.

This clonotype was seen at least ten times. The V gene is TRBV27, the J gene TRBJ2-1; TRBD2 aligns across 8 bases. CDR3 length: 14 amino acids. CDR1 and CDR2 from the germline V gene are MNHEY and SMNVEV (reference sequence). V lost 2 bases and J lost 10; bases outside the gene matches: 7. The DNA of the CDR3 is TGTGCCAGCAGTTTAGCGGGGGGCCCCAGGGAGCAGTTCTTC. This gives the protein CASSLAGGPREQFF.

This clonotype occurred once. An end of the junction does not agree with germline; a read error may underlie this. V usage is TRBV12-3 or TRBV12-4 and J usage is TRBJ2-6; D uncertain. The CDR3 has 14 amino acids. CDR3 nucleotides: TGCGCCAGCAGCACTTTCTCTGGGGTCAACGTCCTGACTTTC. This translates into CASSTFSGVNVLTF.

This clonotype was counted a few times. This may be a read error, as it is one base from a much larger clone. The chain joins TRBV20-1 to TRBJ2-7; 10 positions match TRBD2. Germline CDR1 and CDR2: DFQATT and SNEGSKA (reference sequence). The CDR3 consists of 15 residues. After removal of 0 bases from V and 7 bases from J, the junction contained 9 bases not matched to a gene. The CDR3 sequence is CSARDRIAGGNEQYF. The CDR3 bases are TGCAGTGCTAGAGATCGAATAGCGGGGGGAAATGAGCAGTACTTC.

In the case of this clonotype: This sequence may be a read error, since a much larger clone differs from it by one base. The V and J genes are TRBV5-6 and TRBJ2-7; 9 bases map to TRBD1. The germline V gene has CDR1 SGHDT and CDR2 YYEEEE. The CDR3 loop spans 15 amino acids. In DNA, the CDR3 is TGTGCCAGCAGCTTGACAGGGGGCGCATCCTGCGAGCAGTACTTC. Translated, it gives CASSLTGGASCEQYF.

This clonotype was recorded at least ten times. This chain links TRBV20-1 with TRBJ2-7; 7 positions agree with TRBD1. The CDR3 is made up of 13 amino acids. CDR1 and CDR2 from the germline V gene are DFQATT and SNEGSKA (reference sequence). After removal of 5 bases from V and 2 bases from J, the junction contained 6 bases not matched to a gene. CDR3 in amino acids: CSAPWTGTYEQYF. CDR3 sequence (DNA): TGCAGTGCTCCGTGGACAGGTACCTACGAGCAGTACTTC.

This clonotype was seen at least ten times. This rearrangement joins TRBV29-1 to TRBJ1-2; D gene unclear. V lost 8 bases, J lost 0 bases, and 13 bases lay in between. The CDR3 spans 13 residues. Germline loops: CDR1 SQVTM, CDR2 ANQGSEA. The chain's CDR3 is CSFSTDPNYGYTF. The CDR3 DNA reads TGCAGCTTCTCCACCGACCCTAACTATGGCTACACCTTC.

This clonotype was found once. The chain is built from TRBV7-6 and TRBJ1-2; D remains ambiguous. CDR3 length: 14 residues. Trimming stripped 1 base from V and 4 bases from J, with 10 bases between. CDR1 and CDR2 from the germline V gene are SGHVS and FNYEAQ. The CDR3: CASSLDAGTYGYTF. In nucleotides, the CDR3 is TGTGCCAGCAGCTTAGATGCCGGCACCTATGGCTACACCTTC.

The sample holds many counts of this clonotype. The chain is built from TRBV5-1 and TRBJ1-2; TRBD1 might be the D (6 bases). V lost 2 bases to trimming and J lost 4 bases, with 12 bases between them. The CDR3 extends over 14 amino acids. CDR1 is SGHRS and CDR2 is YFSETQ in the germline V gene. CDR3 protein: CASSFGTGIYGYTF. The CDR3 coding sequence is TGCGCCAGCAGCTTCGGAACAGGGATCTATGGCTACACCTTC.

The DNA for the CDR3 is TGCAGTGCCCGTAACTCTGGAAACACCATATATTTT. This encodes CSARNSGNTIYF. The chain links TRBV20-1 to TRBJ1-3; no clear D. This CDR3 region has 12 residues. V shed 6 bases and J shed 0 bases, with 6 bases lying between them. The germline CDR1 and CDR2 sequences are DFQATT and SNEGSKA (reference sequence).

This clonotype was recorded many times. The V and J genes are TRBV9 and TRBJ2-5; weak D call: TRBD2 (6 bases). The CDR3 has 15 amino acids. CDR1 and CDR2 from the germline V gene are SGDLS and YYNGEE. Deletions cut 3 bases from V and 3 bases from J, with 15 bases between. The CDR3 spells CASSEGPGGKETQYF. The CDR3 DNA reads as TGTGCCAGCAGCGAGGGTCCCGGAGGGAAAGAGACCCAGTACTTC.

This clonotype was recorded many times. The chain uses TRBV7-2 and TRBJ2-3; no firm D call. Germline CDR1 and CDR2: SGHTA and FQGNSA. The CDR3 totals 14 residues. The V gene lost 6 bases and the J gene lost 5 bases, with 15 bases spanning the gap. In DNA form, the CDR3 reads TGTGCCAGCAGTCCCCCTCCCGTTGGAGATACGCAGTATTTT. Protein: CASSPPPVGDTQYF.

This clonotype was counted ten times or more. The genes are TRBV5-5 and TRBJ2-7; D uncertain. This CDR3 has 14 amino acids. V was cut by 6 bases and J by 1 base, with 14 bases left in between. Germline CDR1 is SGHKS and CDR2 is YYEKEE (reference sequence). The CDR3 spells CASTLDAASYEQYF. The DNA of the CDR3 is TGTGCCAGCACTTTGGACGCCGCATCCTACGAGCAGTACTTC. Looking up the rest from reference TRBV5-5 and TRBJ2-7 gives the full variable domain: DAGVTQSPTHLIKTRGQQVTLRCSPISGHKSVSWYQQVLGQGPQFIFQYYEKEERGRGNFPDRFSARQFPNYSSELNVNALLLGDSALYLCASTLDAASYEQYFGPGTRLTVT.

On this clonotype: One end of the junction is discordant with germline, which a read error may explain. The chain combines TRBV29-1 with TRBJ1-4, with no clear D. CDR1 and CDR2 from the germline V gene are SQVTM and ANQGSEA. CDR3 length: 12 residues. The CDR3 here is CSVGDTNEKRFF. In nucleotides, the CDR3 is TGCAGCGTGGGAGATACTAATGAAAAACGGTTTTTT.

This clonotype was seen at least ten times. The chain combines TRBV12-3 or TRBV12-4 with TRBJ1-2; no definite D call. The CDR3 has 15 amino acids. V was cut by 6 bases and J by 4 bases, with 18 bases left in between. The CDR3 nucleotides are TGTGCCAGCAGGCCAGGCCCCGGGGAGCGCTATGGCTACACCTTC. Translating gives CASRPGPGERYGYTF.

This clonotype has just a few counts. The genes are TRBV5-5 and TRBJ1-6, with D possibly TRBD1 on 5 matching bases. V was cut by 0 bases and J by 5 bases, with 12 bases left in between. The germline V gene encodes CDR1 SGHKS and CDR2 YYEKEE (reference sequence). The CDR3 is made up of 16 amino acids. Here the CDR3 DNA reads TGTGCCAGCAGCTTGGGTTCGGGGCCTAATAATTCACCCCTCCACTTT. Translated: CASSLGSGPNNSPLHF.

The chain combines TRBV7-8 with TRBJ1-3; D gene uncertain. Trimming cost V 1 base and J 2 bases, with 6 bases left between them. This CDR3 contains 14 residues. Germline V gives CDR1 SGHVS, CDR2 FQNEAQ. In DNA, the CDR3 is TGTGCCAGCAGCTTAGGAAACGCTGGAAACACCATATATTTT. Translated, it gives CASSLGNAGNTIYF. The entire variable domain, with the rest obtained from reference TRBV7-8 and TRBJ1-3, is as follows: GAGVSQSPRYKVAKRGQDVALRCDPISGHVSLFWYQQALGQGPEFLTYFQNEAQLDKSGLPSDRFFAERPEGSVSTLKIQRTQQEDSAVYLCASSLGNAGNTIYFGEGSWLTVV.

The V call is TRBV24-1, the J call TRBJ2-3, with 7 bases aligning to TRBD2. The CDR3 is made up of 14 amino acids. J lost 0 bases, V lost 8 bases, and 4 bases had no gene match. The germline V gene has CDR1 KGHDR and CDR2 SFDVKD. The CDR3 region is CATMGGISTDTQYF. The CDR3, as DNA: TGTGCCACCATGGGGGGGATTAGCACAGATACGCAGTATTTT.

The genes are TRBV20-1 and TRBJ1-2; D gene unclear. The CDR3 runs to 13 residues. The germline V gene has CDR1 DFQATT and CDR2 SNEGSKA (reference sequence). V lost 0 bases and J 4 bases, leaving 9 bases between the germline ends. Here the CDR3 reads CSARDQRSYGYTF. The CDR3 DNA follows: TGCAGTGCTAGAGATCAACGCTCCTATGGCTACACCTTC.

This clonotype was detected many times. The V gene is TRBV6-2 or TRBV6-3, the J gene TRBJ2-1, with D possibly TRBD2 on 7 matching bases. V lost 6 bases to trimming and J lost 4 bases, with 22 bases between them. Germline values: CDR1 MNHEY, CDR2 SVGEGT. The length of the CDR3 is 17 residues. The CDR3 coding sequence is TGTGCCAGCAGCCTCGCGGGGGCCACCCCAGGGTACAATGAGCAGTTCTTC. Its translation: CASSLAGATPGYNEQFF.

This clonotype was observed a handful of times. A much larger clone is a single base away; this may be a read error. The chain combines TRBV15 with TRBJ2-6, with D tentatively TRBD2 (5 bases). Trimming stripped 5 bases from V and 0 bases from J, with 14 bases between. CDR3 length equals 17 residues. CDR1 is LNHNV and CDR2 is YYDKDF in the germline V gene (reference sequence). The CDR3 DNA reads TGTGCCACCAGCGACGGGGTCCGCCTCTCTGGGGCCAACGTCCTGACTTTC. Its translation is CATSDGVRLSGANVLTF.

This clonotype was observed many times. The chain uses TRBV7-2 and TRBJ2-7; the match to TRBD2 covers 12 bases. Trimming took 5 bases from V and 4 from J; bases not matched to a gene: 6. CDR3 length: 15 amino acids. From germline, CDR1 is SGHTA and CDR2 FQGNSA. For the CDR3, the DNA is TGTGCCAGCAGCCCATGGACTAGCGGGGAGTACGAGCAGTACTTC. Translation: CASSPWTSGEYEQYF.

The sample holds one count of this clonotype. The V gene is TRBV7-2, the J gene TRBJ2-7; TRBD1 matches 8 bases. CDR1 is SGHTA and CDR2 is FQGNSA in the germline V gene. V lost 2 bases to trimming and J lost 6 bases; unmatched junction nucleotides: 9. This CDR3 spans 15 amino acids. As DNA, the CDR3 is TGTGCCAGCAGCTTATGGGACAGGTCCCCTCTCGAGCAGTACTTC. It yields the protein CASSLWDRSPLEQYF.

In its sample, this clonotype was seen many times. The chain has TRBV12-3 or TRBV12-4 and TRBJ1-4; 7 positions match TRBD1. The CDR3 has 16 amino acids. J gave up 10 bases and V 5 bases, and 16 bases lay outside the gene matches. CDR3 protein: CASSPQLTGHFGKLFF. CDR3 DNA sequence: TGTGCCAGCAGTCCTCAACTGACAGGGCATTTTGGAAAACTGTTTTTT.

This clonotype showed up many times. The CDR3 DNA reads as TGTGCCAGCAGTCCCAACATAGCCTACAATGAGCAGTTCTTC. Protein sequence: CASSPNIAYNEQFF. The chain is built from TRBV27 and TRBJ2-1; D is unresolved. This CDR3 contains 14 residues. Trimming shortened V by 5 bases and J by 2 bases, and 10 bases separated the two germline ends. Germline lookup yields CDR1 MNHEY and CDR2 SMNVEV (reference sequence).